This T cell receptor (beta chain) was captured by sequencing in a study of blood T cell repertoires in COVID-19. About the research overall: Specimens from acute and convalescent COVID-19 originated in the United States, Italy and Spain.

With 1 base removed from V and 10 bases from J, the gap between germline ends came to 8 bases. The CDR3 length is 12 residues. Germline V gives CDR1 LGHDT, CDR2 YNNKEL (reference sequence). The Seattle site enrolled patients during active infection and followed them longitudinally. In the original processing: How many nucleated cells were present was estimated from reference gene primer amplification. The repertoire was sequenced with immunoSEQ multiplex PCR; TCRdb's copy has only in-frame clones and lacks some. V and J calls and clone size are as listed in that table; D and trimming were resolved from the DNA. Counted here are 200,000 to 250,000 clones, around 86% occurring once; the ten biggest clones make up around 8%.

The source is a woman of 80 years or more with COVID-19, enrolled during active disease. The sequencing sample was made of peripheral blood. This chain uses TRBV3-1 (or the pseudogene TRBV3-2) with TRBJ2-4; the D is unclear. CDR3 in amino acids: CASSQVGSIQYF. The CDR3 bases are TGTGCCAGCAGCCAAGTCGGGTCAATTCAGTACTTC.